This record concerns one TCR beta chain sequence. The record originates from a study of lymphopenia after photon versus proton radiotherapy. Data came from immunoSEQ multiplex PCR; TCRdb stores just in-frame clones and leaves some out. The sample lists roughly 40,000 clones; approximately 82% were seen once. CDR1 LGHNT and CDR2 FRNRAP come from the germline V gene. The CDR3 totals 14 residues. V lost 5 bases and J lost 5, with 13 bases in between. The clonotype originates from a woman aged 70-85 years with pancreatic cancer. Sequenced material: peripheral blood, taken from a patient treated with proton-based radiotherapy. This chain uses TRBV12-5 with TRBJ2-1, with D possibly called TRBD1 or TRBD2 (5 bases each). The CDR3 region is CASGLGDVNNEQFF. Written as DNA, the CDR3 is TGTGCTAGTGGTCTAGGGGACGTAAACAATGAGCAGTTCTTC.